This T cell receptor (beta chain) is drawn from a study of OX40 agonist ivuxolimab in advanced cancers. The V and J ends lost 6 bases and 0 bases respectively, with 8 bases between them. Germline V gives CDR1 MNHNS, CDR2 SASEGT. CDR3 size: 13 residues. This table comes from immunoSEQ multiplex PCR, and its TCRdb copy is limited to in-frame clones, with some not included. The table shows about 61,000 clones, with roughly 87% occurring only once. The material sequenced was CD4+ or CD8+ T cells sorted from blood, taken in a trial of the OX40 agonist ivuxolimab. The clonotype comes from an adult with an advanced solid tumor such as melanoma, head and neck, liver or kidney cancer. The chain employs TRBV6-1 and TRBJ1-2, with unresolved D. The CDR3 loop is CASRETANYGYTF. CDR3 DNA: TGTGCCAGCAGGGAGACGGCTAACTATGGCTACACCTTC.